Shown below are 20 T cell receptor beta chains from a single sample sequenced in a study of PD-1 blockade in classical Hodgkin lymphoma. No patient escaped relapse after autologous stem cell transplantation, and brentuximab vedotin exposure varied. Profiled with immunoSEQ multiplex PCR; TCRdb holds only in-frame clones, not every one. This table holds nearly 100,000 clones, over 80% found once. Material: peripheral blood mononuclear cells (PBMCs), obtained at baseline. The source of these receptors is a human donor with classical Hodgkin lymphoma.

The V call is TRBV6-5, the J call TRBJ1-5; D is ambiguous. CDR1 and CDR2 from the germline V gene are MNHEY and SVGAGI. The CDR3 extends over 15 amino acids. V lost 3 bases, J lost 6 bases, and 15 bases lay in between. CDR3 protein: CASSYAGRSGQPQHF. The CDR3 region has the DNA TGTGCCAGCAGTTATGCAGGTAGGAGTGGTCAGCCCCAGCATTTT.

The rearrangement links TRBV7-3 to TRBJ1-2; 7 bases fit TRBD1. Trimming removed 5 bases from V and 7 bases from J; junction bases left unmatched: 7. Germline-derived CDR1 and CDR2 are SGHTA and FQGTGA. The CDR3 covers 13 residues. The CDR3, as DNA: TGTGCCAGCAGCCAGACTCCAGGGGGTGGCTACACCTTC. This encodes CASSQTPGGGYTF.

The CDR3 sequence: CASSSQGDRGLDIQYF. The CDR3 DNA follows: TGTGCCAGCAGTTCACAGGGGGACAGGGGGTTAGACATTCAGTACTTC. V usage is TRBV28 and J usage is TRBJ2-4, with 11 bases identical to TRBD1. Germline V gene lookup returns CDR1 MDHEN and CDR2 SYDVKM. This CDR3 is built from 16 residues. With V trimmed by 4 bases and J by 8 bases, 10 bases remained unmatched.

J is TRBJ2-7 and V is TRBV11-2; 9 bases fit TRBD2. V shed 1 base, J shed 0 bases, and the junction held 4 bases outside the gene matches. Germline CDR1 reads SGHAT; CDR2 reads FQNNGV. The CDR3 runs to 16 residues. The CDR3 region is CASSLALAGSSYEQYF. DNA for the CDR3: TGTGCCAGCAGCTTAGCGCTAGCGGGGAGCTCCTACGAGCAGTACTTC.

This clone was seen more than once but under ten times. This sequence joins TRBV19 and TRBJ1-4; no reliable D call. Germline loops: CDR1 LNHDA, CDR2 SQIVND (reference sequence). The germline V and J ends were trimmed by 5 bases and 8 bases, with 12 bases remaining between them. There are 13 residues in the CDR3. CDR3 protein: CASSGSGREKLFF. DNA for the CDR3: TGTGCCAGTAGTGGGAGTGGGAGAGAAAAACTGTTTTTT.

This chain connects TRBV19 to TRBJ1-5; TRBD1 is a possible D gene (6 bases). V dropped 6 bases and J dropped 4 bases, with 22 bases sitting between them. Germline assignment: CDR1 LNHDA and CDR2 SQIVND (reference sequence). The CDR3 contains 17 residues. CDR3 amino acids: CASRPAGGQGVNQPQHF. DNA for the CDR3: TGTGCCAGTAGACCCGCCGGGGGGCAGGGTGTAAATCAGCCCCAGCATTTT. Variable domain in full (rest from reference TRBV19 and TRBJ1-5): DGGITQSPKYLFRKEGQNVTLSCEQNLNHDAMYWYRQDPGQGLRLIYYSQIVNDFQKGDIAEGYSVSREKKESFPLTVTSAQKNPTAFYLCASRPAGGQGVNQPQHFGDGTRLSIL.

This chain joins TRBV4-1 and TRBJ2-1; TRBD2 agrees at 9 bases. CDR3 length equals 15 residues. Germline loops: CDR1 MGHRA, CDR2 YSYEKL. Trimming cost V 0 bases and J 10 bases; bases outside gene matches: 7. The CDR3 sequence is CASSQEVAGAWEQFF. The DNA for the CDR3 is TGCGCCAGCAGCCAAGAAGTAGCGGGAGCTTGGGAGCAGTTCTTC.

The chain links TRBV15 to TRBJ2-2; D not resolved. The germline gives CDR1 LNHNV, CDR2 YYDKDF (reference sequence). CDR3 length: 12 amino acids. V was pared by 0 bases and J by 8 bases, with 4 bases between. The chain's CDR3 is CATSRDRGELFF. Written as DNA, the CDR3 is TGTGCCACCAGCAGAGATCGGGGGGAGCTGTTTTTT. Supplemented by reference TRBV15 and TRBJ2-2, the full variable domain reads DAMVIQNPRYQVTQFGKPVTLSCSQTLNHNVMYWYQQKSSQAPKLLFHYYDKDFNNEADTPDNFQSRRPNTSFCFLDIRSPGLGDTAMYLCATSRDRGELFFGEGSRLTVL.

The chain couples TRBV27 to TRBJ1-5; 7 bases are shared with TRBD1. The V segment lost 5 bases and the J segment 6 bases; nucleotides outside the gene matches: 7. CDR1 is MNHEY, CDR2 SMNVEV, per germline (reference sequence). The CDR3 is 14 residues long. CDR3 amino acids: CASSPRGGGQPQHF. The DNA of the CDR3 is TGTGCCAGCAGTCCCAGGGGGGGAGGTCAGCCCCAGCATTTT.

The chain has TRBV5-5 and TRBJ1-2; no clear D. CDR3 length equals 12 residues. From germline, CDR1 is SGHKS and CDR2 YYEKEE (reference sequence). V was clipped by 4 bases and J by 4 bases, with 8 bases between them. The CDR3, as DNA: TGTGCCAGCAGCCCGGACGCCTATGGCTACACCTTC. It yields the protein CASSPDAYGYTF.

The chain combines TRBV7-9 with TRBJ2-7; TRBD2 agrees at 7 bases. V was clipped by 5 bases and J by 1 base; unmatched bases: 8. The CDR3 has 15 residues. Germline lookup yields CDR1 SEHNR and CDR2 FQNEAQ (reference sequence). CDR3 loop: CASSPRGVESYEQYF. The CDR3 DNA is TGTGCCAGCAGCCCCCGGGGGGTGGAATCCTACGAGCAGTACTTC.

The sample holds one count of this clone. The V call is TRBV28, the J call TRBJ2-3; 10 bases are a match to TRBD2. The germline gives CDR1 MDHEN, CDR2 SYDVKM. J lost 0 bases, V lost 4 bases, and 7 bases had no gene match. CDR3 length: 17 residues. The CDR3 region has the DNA TGTGCCAGCAGTTCACCGGGACTAGCGCTAAGCACAGATACGCAGTATTTT. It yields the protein CASSSPGLALSTDTQYF.

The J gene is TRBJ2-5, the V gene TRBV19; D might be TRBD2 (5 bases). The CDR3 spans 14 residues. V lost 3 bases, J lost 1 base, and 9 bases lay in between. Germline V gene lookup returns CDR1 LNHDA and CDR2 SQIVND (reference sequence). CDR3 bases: TGTGCCAGTAGTATGAGGGAGACCCAAGAGACCCAGTACTTC. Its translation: CASSMRETQETQYF.

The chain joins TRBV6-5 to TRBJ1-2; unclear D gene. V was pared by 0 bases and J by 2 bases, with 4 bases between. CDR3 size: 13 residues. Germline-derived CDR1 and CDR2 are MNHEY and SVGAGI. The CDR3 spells CASSYSWNYGYTF. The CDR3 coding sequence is TGTGCCAGCAGTTACTCCTGGAACTATGGCTACACCTTC.

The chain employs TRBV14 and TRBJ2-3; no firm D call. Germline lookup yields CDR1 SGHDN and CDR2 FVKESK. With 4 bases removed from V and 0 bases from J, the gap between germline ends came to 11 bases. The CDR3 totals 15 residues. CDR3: CASSRVLGSTDTQYF. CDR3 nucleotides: TGTGCCAGCAGCCGCGTGTTAGGGAGCACAGATACGCAGTATTTT.

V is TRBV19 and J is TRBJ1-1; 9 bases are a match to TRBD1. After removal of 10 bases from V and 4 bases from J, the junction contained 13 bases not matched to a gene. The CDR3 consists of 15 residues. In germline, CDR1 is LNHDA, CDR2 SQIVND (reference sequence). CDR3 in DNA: TGTGCCACCAGTACCGGGACAGGGTTGACCACTGAAGCTTTCTTT. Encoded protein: CATSTGTGLTTEAFF.

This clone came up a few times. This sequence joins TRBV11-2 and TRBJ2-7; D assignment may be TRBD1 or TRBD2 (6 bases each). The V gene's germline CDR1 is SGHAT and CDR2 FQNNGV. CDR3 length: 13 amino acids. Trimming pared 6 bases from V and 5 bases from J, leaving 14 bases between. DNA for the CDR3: TGTGCCAGCAGTTGGAGGGGGTTGGACGAGCAGTACTTC. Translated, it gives CASSWRGLDEQYF.

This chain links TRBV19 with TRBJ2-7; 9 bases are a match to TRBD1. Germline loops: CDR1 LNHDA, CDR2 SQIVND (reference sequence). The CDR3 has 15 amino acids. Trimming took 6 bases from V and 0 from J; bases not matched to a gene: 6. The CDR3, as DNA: TGTGCCAGTAGACACGGACAGGGGAGCTCCTACGAGCAGTACTTC. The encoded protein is CASRHGQGSSYEQYF.

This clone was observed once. CDR3 in DNA: TGTGCCAGCAGCCAAGCCGCAGGACCGATGAGTACTGAAGCTTTCTTT. It yields the protein CASSQAAGPMSTEAFF. This chain links TRBV4-2 with TRBJ1-1; no clear D. V lost 1 base and J lost 5, with 17 bases in between. The CDR3 consists of 16 residues. The germline gives CDR1 LGHNA, CDR2 YNFKEQ.

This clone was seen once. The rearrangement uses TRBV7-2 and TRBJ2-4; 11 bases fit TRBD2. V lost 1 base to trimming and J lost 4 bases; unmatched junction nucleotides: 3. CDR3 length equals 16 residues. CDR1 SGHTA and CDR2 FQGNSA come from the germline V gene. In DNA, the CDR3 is TGTGCCAGCAGCTTAGAGACTAGCGGGATGAAAAACATTCAGTACTTC. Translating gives CASSLETSGMKNIQYF.